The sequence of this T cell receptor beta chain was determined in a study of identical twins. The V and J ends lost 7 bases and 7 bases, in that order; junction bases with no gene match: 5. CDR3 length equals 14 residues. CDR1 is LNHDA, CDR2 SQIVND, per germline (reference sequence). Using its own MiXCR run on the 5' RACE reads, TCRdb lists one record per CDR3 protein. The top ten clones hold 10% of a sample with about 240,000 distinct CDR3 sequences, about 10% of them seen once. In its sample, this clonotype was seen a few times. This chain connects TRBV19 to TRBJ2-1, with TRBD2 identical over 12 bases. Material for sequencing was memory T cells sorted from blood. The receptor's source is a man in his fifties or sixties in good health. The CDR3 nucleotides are TGTGCCAGTACGAGACTAGCGGGAGAAAATGAGCAGTTCTTC. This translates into CASTRLAGENEQFF.